Listed below are T cell receptor beta chains from one sample, sequenced in a study of healthy donors' naive CD4 and CD8 T cells. A single record per CDR3 protein comes from TCRdb applying MiXCR to the reads. The data show roughly 200,000 distinct CDR3 sequences, with about 74% seen just once and 2% to 2.5% held by the top ten. Sample: naive CD4+ and CD8+ T cells sorted from blood, pooled from several donors. The source is a pool of human donors in good health; the sample pools cells from several healthy donors. Both conserved end residues are part of each CDR3. D genes are given only for firm matches. The listing skips clone size in some rows; elsewhere it reads once, few, many or a size class.

v_call	j_call	d_call	clone_size	cdr3_nt	cdr3_aa
TRBV5-4	TRBJ2-7	NA	NA	TGTGCCAGCAGCTCATTCTCCGGGGCCGCCTACGAGCAGTACTTC	CASSSFSGAAYEQYF
TRBV20-1	TRBJ2-3	NA	NA	TGCGATATCGGGGCAGATACGCAGTATTTT	CDIGADTQYF
TRBV29-1	TRBJ2-7	NA	NA	TGCAGCGTTCCGAGGAGCAGGAACGGCAACGAGCAGTACTTC	CSVPRSRNGNEQYF
TRBV29-1	TRBJ2-1	NA	once	TGCAGCGCCGGTGGGAGGTCAAGGGAGCAGTTCTTC	CSAGGRSREQFF
TRBV18	TRBJ1-6	NA	NA	TGTGCCAGCTCACCACGAGGGGGACCCCTCCACTTT	CASSPRGGPLHF
TRBV6-5	TRBJ2-5	TRBD2	once	TGTGCCAGCAGTAACGAACCACTAGCGGGGACACAAGAGACCCAGTACTTC	CASSNEPLAGTQETQYF
TRBV15	TRBJ2-7	TRBD1	NA	TGTGCCACCAGCAGAGATGACAGGGGCTCCTACGAGCAGTACTTC	CATSRDDRGSYEQYF
TRBV29-1	TRBJ2-7	TRBD1	NA	TGCAGCGCAGGGAGGACCGGGACAGGGGACCACGAGCAGTACTTC	CSAGRTGTGDHEQYF
TRBV12-3/TRBV12-4	TRBJ1-2	NA	few	TGTGCCAGCAGCCTAGGAGGGGGTGCTGGCTACACCTTC	CASSLGGGAGYTF
TRBV19	TRBJ2-1	NA	NA	TGTGCCAGTAGTATAGCGACAGTTAATGAGCAGTTCTTC	CASSIATVNEQFF
TRBV11-1	TRBJ1-2	TRBD1	NA	TGTGCCAGCAGCTTACTGACAGGGGCGGGCCGTGGCTACACCTTC	CASSLLTGAGRGYTF
TRBV14	TRBJ2-1	TRBD2	NA	TGTGCCAGCAGACCGACGGGAGGGCCGGAAAATGAGCAGTTCTTC	CASRPTGGPENEQFF
TRBV29-1	TRBJ1-2	TRBD1	once	TGCAGCGCCGAGGACAGGGTGGACTATGGCTACACCTTC	CSAEDRVDYGYTF
TRBV29-1	TRBJ1-5	NA	NA	TGCAGCGTTGCCGGGGGCAACAATCAGCCCCAGCATTTT	CSVAGGNNQPQHF
TRBV6-6	TRBJ2-7	TRBD2	few	TGTGCCAGCAGTGACTCTAGCGGGAGGCACTACGAGCAGTACTTC	CASSDSSGRHYEQYF
TRBV7-2	TRBJ1-4	NA	NA	TGTGCCAGCAGCCCACAGGGTGGTGGGAATGAAAAACTGTTTTTT	CASSPQGGGNEKLFF
TRBV27	TRBJ2-1	NA	NA	TGTGCCAGCAGCGAGGGAACGCCCCTCTACAATGAGCAGTTCTTC	CASSEGTPLYNEQFF
TRBV6-1	TRBJ2-7	TRBD1	NA	TGTGCCAGCAGCCCGGACAGGGGGCGCATCAACGAGCAGTACTTC	CASSPDRGRINEQYF
TRBV6-5	TRBJ1-1	TRBD1	NA	TGTGCCAGCAGTGCCCCCACCCAGGGACAGGTACCTCTTGAAGCTTTCTTT	CASSAPTQGQVPLEAFF
TRBV15	TRBJ1-1	NA	NA	TGTGCCACCAGCAGAGGAGGGAGTCTGAAGAACACTGAAGCTTTCTTT	CATSRGGSLKNTEAFF
TRBV29-1	TRBJ2-1	NA	once	TGCAGCGTTGAGGGGGAAAGCGGGTCCTACAATGAGCAGTTCTTC	CSVEGESGSYNEQFF
TRBV11-2	TRBJ2-7	NA	NA	TGTGCCAGCAGCTTAGTACTTACATACACCTACGAGCAGTACTTC	CASSLVLTYTYEQYF
TRBV12-3/TRBV12-4	TRBJ2-7	NA	NA	TGTGCCAGCAGTTCTACTGGGAGCTACGAGCAGTACTTC	CASSSTGSYEQYF
TRBV7-9	TRBJ1-1	NA	NA	TGTGCCAGCAGCCCTAGGGACATCAACACTGAAGCTTTCTTT	CASSPRDINTEAFF
TRBV6-5	TRBJ1-3	TRBD1	few	TGTGCCAGCGGCCGGACAGGGGCGAGGCTGTGGCCTGGAAACACCATATATTTT	CASGRTGARLWPGNTIYF
TRBV11-1	TRBJ2-1	NA	NA	TGTGCCAGCAGATACGGGAACAATGAGCAGTTCTTC	CASRYGNNEQFF
TRBV6-5	TRBJ1-2	NA	NA	TGTGCCAGCACCAGATACAGGGAAAACTATGGCTACACCTTC	CASTRYRENYGYTF
TRBV15	TRBJ1-4	NA	once	TGTGCCACCAGCAGGAACAGGGCGACTAATGAAAAACTGTTTTTT	CATSRNRATNEKLFF
TRBV18	TRBJ1-6	TRBD1	NA	TGTGCCAGCTCAGTACAAACAGGGGGCGCGTCCGATTCACCCCTCCACTTT	CASSVQTGGASDSPLHF
TRBV6-6	TRBJ2-7	NA	once	TGTGCCAGCAGTTACTCGACGGGTCTTGGCTACGAGCAGTACTTC	CASSYSTGLGYEQYF
TRBV29-1	TRBJ2-7	TRBD2	NA	TGCAGCGTTGTAACCCCACGTGGACTAGCGGGATTATCCTACGAGCAGTACTTC	CSVVTPRGLAGLSYEQYF
TRBV15	TRBJ1-1	NA	once	TGTGCCACCAGCTCCGAAGGAGCCACTGAAGCTTTCTTT	CATSSEGATEAFF
TRBV4-1	TRBJ1-5	TRBD1	NA	TGCGCCAGCAGCCAAGATGTCAGGGGGCATGGACAGCCCCAGCATTTT	CASSQDVRGHGQPQHF
TRBV30	TRBJ2-7	NA	NA	TGTGCCTGGAGTTCAGGGAACCGCTTAAACGAGCAGTACTTC	CAWSSGNRLNEQYF
TRBV29-1	TRBJ2-5	TRBD2	NA	TGCAGCGTTGAACCTAGCGGGAAGACCCAGTACTTC	CSVEPSGKTQYF
TRBV27	TRBJ2-4	NA	NA	TGTGCCAGCAGTTTGTCCTCGGCCAACATTCAGTACTTC	CASSLSSANIQYF
TRBV19	TRBJ1-5	NA	NA	TGTGCCAGTAGTATCGTCAGTTATAGCAATCAGCCCCAGCATTTT	CASSIVSYSNQPQHF
TRBV30	TRBJ2-7	TRBD2	NA	TGTGCCTGGAGTCCTGGGACTAAGGTCTACGAGCAGTACTTC	CAWSPGTKVYEQYF
TRBV11-1	TRBJ1-6	NA	NA	TGTGCCAGCAGCCCCCGAGAATCCCTCCACTTT	CASSPRESLHF
TRBV29-1	TRBJ2-7	NA	NA	TGCAGCGTTGGAAGGAACTCCTACGAGCAGTACTTC	CSVGRNSYEQYF
TRBV29-1	TRBJ2-2	NA	NA	TGCAGCATTGAAGATGTTGGTCTAGTCGTTTTT	CSIEDVGLVVF
TRBV15	TRBJ2-7	NA	NA	TGTGCCACCAGCAGAGACGAGACAGTAACCTACGAGCAGTACTTC	CATSRDETVTYEQYF